A single sample gave rise to the 2 T cell receptor beta chains below, sequenced in a study of blood T cell repertoires in COVID-19. Sequencing used immunoSEQ multiplex PCR; TCRdb keeps in-frame clones, though not all of them. This table holds about 300,000 clones, 89% found once. The sequencing sample was made of peripheral blood. The receptor set was obtained from a woman aged 25 to 45 with COVID-19, enrolled during active disease.

The chain has TRBV5-1 and TRBJ2-1; 8 positions match TRBD2. Trimming removed 5 bases from V and 6 bases from J; junction bases left unmatched: 10. This CDR3 has 15 amino acids. CDR1 and CDR2 (germline): SGHRS, YFSETQ. The CDR3 loop is CASSTGTSQPNEQFF. In DNA form, the CDR3 reads TGCGCCAGCAGTACCGGGACTAGTCAACCCAATGAGCAGTTCTTC.

The chain joins TRBV19 to TRBJ1-5; D ambiguous. This CDR3 is built from 12 residues. Trimming left V 6 bases short and J 3 bases short, with 6 bases between. The germline CDR1 and CDR2 sequences are LNHDA and SQIVND (reference sequence). The CDR3 spells CASRHDNQPQHF. The CDR3 coding sequence is TGTGCCAGTAGACACGACAATCAGCCCCAGCATTTT.